This passage covers 10 T cell receptor beta chains from one sample sequenced in a study of CD8 T cells in ankylosing spondylitis. TCRdb ran MiXCR on the 5' RACE reads and lists one entry per CDR3 protein. The table includes 180,000 or so distinct CDR3 sequences, 11% detected once. Sequencing used blood, either unsorted or a sorted T cell fraction (not recorded which). The receptor source for this set is a male donor with ankylosing spondylitis or in good health (not recorded which).

At least ten counts were recorded for this clonotype. An end of the junction does not agree with germline; a read error may underlie this. This chain's CDR3 is CASSSGVGSSISF. CDR3 nucleotide sequence: TGTGCCAGCAGTTCGGGAGTAGGGTCCTCTATTTCTTTT. V gene TRBV28 combines with J gene TRBJ2-3, with TRBD2 as a possible D gene (6 bases). This CDR3 is built from 13 residues. The germline gives CDR1 MDHEN, CDR2 SYDVKM.

The table lists this clonotype with many counts. V usage is TRBV5-1 and J usage is TRBJ1-4; D is unclear. This CDR3 has 13 amino acids. CDR1 SGHRS and CDR2 YFSETQ come from the germline V gene. V gave up 5 bases and J gave up 5 bases, with 10 bases separating them. CDR3 DNA: TGCGCCAGCAGTGGAAACCCAAATGAAAAACTGTTTTTT. Translation gives CASSGNPNEKLFF.

This clonotype was observed many times. The chain carries TRBV5-1 and TRBJ2-7, with D possibly being TRBD1 (6 bases). The CDR3 has 15 residues. With 4 bases removed from V and 2 bases from J, the gap between germline ends came to 16 bases. The germline CDR1 and CDR2 sequences are SGHRS and YFSETQ. CDR3 loop: CASSDGTNRPYEQYF. CDR3 nucleotide sequence: TGCGCCAGCAGCGACGGGACAAATCGCCCCTACGAGCAGTACTTC.

The chain couples TRBV28 to TRBJ1-5; 10 bases fit TRBD1. The germline CDR1 and CDR2 sequences are MDHEN and SYDVKM. V was pared by 1 base and J by 5 bases, with 8 bases of the junction left unmatched. CDR3 length: 17 residues. The CDR3 loop reads CASSLFLGQGFDQPQHF. CDR3 coding DNA: TGTGCCAGCAGTTTATTTCTGGGACAGGGGTTCGATCAGCCCCAGCATTTT.

There are a few counts of this clonotype. The rearrangement uses TRBV11-2 and TRBJ2-3, with unresolved D. This CDR3 is 14 amino acids long. Trimming shortened V by 3 bases and J by 2 bases, and 9 bases separated the two germline ends. Germline V gene data show CDR1 as SGHAT and CDR2 as FQNNGV. The CDR3 bases are TGTGCCAGCAGCTTCGGTCTTACCACAGATACGCAGTATTTT. It specifies CASSFGLTTDTQYF. Complete variable domain (other parts from reference TRBV11-2 and TRBJ2-3): EAGVAQSPRYKIIEKRQSVAFWCNPISGHATLYWYQQILGQGPKLLIQFQNNGVVDDSQLPKDRFSAERLKGVDSTLKIQPAKLEDSAVYLCASSFGLTTDTQYFGPGTRLTVL.

Notes on this clonotype: A read error is possible here, since a much larger clone lies one base away. The chain employs TRBV10-3 and TRBJ2-1; no reliable D call. Trimming removed 8 bases at V and 2 bases at J, with 7 bases between. CDR1 ENHRY and CDR2 SYGVKD come from the germline V gene. The CDR3 spans 12 residues. The CDR3 DNA sequence: TGTGCCATCGGTGGGCCCTACAATGAGCAGTTCTTC. It is translated as CAIGGPYNEQFF.

There are a few counts of this clonotype. The chain joins TRBV3-1 to TRBJ2-2; D gene uncertain. Trimming stripped 1 base from V and 7 bases from J, with 7 bases between. Germline assignment: CDR1 LGHDT and CDR2 YNNKEL (reference sequence). This CDR3 region has 13 residues. In nucleotides, the CDR3 is TGTGCCAGCAGCCAAGGGTGGGTCGGGGAGCTGTTTTTT. Translated: CASSQGWVGELFF.

This clonotype occurred many times. The rearrangement links TRBV28 to TRBJ2-7; TRBD2 matches 7 bases. After removal of 2 bases from V and 5 bases from J, the junction contained 12 bases not matched to a gene. The CDR3 has 16 residues. Germline V gene data show CDR1 as MDHEN and CDR2 as SYDVKM. The CDR3 sequence is CASSLIPGGRMNEQYF. The CDR3 coding sequence is TGTGCCAGCAGTTTAATTCCGGGGGGTAGGATGAACGAGCAGTACTTC.

This clonotype was observed many times. At one boundary the junction diverges from the germline segment, which might be a read error. The chain joins TRBV2 to TRBJ1-5; D is unresolved. The germline V gene has CDR1 SNHLY and CDR2 FYNNEI. There are 14 residues in the CDR3. CDR3 bases: TGTGCGAGCAGTCCCTTGGGGAGCAATCAGCCCCAGCATTTT. As protein: CASSPLGSNQPQHF.

This clonotype was seen only a few times. A much larger clone lies one base from this, so it may be a read error. The chain joins TRBV20-1 to TRBJ1-2; D not certain. Trimming cost V 6 bases and J 5 bases, with 13 bases left between them. The length of the CDR3 is 12 residues. Germline assignment: CDR1 DFQATT and CDR2 SNEGSKA (reference sequence). CDR3 bases: TGCAGTGCCCGGCCTGGGCTGTATGGCTACACCTTC. Its translation is CSARPGLYGYTF.